This is a list of T cell receptor beta chains from one sample in a study of regulatory T cells in long-lasting Graves disease. In TCRdb, the multiplex PCR reads were re-called with MiXCR into one record per CDR3 protein. The sample records fewer than 550,000 distinct CDR3 sequences, around a fifth being singletons. Sample: peripheral blood mononuclear cells (PBMCs), taken when the disease was refractory, from a patient treated with antithyroid drugs. The receptors come from a female donor with Graves disease. Both conserved end residues are part of each CDR3. Some rows have no size entry. The others give once, few or many, or a class for an expanded clone.

.,TRBV15,TRBJ2-2,CATSREFLNTGELFF
many,TRBV20-1,TRBJ2-7,CSARDNSYEQYF
.,TRBV12-3/TRBV12-4,TRBJ2-1,CASSKNPWDRGNNEQFF
.,TRBV11-2,TRBJ2-3,CASSGRLAGSTDTQYF
few,TRBV9,TRBJ1-2,CASSVSDVPVWGYTF
once,TRBV5-8,TRBJ2-7,CASSSPGGYSYEQYF
.,TRBV29-1,TRBJ2-7,CSVGSGGDEQYF
.,TRBV2,TRBJ2-1,CASNVHEQFF
many,TRBV11-2,TRBJ1-1,CASSYRTANTEAFF
few,TRBV7-9,TRBJ2-3,CASSPSMAGGRYTQYF
many,TRBV2,TRBJ1-1,CASSEQGQGNTEAFF
.,TRBV28,TRBJ2-7,CASSSLGQGSYEQYF